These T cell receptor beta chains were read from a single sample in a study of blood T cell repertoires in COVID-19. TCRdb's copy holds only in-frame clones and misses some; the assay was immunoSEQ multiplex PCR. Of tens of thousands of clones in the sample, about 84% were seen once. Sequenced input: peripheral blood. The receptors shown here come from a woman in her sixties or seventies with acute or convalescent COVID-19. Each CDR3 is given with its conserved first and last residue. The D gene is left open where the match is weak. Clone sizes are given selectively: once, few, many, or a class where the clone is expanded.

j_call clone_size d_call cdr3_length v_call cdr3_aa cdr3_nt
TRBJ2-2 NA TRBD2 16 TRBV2 CASTLAGGPYTGELFF TGTGCCAGCACACTAGCGGGGGGGCCGTACACCGGGGAGCTGTTTTTT
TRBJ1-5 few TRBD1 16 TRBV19 CASSARTGGTGGPQHF TGTGCCAGTAGTGCCCGGACAGGGGGGACTGGGGGGCCCCAGCATTTT
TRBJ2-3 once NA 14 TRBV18 CASSPGLSTDTQYF TGTGCCAGCTCACCAGGGCTCAGCACAGATACGCAGTATTTT
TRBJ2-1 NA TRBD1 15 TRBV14 CASSQPRTGKNEQFF TGTGCCAGCAGCCAACCCCGGACAGGGAAAAATGAGCAGTTCTTC
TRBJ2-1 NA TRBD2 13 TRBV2 CATEDLAGNEQFF TGTGCCACCGAGGACCTAGCGGGAAATGAGCAGTTCTTC
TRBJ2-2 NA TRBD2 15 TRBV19 CASSTWTSYTGELFF TGTGCCAGTAGTACCTGGACTAGCTACACCGGGGAGCTGTTTTTT
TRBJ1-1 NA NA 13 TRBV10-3 CAIRVQANTEAFF TGTGCCATCAGGGTACAGGCGAACACTGAAGCTTTCTTT
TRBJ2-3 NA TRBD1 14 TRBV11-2 CASRGRTGGNTQYF TGTGCCAGCAGAGGGAGGACAGGGGGAAATACGCAGTATTTT
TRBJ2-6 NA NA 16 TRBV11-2 CASSLVRGSGANVLTF TGTGCCAGCAGCTTGGTGCGGGGTTCTGGGGCCAACGTCCTGACTTTC
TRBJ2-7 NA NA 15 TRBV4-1 CASSQDENNPYEQYF TGCGCCAGCAGCCAAGATGAAAACAATCCCTACGAGCAGTACTTC
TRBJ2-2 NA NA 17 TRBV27 CASSLKARGLNTGELFF TGTGCCAGCAGTTTAAAGGCCAGGGGTCTGAACACCGGGGAGCTGTTTTTT
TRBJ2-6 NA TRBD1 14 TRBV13 CASNRGPGANVLTF TGTGCCAGCAACAGGGGGCCCGGGGCCAACGTCCTGACTTTC
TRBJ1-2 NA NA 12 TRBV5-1 CASSLDYSGYTF TGCGCCAGCAGCTTGGACTACTCTGGCTACACCTTC
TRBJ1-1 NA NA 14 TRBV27 CASSFHSGGTEAFF TGTGCCAGCAGTTTCCACTCGGGGGGTACTGAAGCTTTCTTT
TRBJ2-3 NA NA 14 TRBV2 CASSEVVYTDTQYF TGTGCCAGCAGTGAAGTGGTCTACACAGATACGCAGTATTTT
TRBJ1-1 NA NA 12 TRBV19 CASSEQGTEAFF TGTGCCAGTAGCGAACAGGGAACTGAAGCTTTCTTT
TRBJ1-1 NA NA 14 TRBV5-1 CASSLVPDSAEAFF TGCGCCAGCAGCTTGGTACCCGACAGTGCCGAAGCTTTCTTT